A selection of T cell receptor beta chains follows, all from one sample in a study of cytomegalovirus exposure and HLA in healthy donors. TCRdb's table, derived via immunoSEQ multiplex PCR, lists solely in-frame clones and lacks some. The profile shows approximately 110,000 clones, 65% to 80% of them singletons. Input material: PBMCs. Source of these receptors: a woman aged 40-49 years in good health and CMV-seropositive. Both conserved end residues are part of each CDR3. Each record gives: V gene, clone size, D gene, J gene, CDR3 protein, CDR3 DNA. The D gene is left open where the match is weak. The size field is filled for only some rows; it gives once, few, many or a size class.

V: TRBV6-5
size: .
D: TRBD1
J: TRBJ2-7
CDR3: CASSYSGTGVTEQYF
DNA: TGTGCCAGCAGTTACTCCGGGACAGGGGTGACCGAGCAGTACTTC

V: TRBV27
size: .
D: TRBD2
J: TRBJ2-2
CDR3: CASSFRSGENTGELFF
DNA: TGTGCCAGCAGTTTCAGGAGCGGGGAGAACACCGGGGAGCTGTTTTTT

V: TRBV5-1
size: .
D: .
J: TRBJ2-7
CDR3: CASSLDPLAREQYF
DNA: TGCGCCAGCAGCTTGGATCCCCTAGCCCGCGAGCAGTACTTC

V: TRBV7-9
size: .
D: TRBD2
J: TRBJ2-7
CDR3: CSSSLEPSGVTYEQYF
DNA: TGTTCCAGCAGCTTAGAACCTAGCGGGGTGACCTACGAGCAGTACTTC

V: TRBV13
size: .
D: TRBD1
J: TRBJ2-5
CDR3: CASSQGQGKTQYF
DNA: TGTGCCAGCAGCCAGGGACAGGGGAAGACCCAGTACTTC

V: TRBV5-1
size: .
D: .
J: TRBJ2-7
CDR3: CASSFQTGSYEQYF
DNA: TGCGCCAGCAGCTTTCAGACAGGTTCCTACGAGCAGTACTTC

V: TRBV5-1
size: .
D: .
J: TRBJ1-4
CDR3: CASSLLPPGPATNEKLFF
DNA: TGCGCCAGCAGCTTATTGCCCCCCGGTCCTGCAACTAATGAAAAACTGTTTTTT

V: TRBV11-2
size: .
D: .
J: TRBJ2-7
CDR3: CASSSQGGTYEQYF
DNA: TGTGCCAGCAGCTCACAGGGGGGGACCTACGAGCAGTACTTC

V: TRBV2
size: .
D: .
J: TRBJ2-3
CDR3: CASSVMQGTDTQYF
DNA: TGTGCCAGCAGTGTTATGCAGGGGACAGATACGCAGTATTTT

V: TRBV19
size: .
D: TRBD1
J: TRBJ2-7
CDR3: CASSTRDRGEQYF
DNA: TGTGCCAGTAGTACCAGGGACAGGGGAGAGCAGTACTTC

V: TRBV5-4
size: .
D: TRBD2
J: TRBJ2-7
CDR3: CASSGGLAYEQYF
DNA: TGTGCCAGCAGCGGGGGACTAGCGTACGAGCAGTACTTC

V: TRBV5-1
size: few
D: TRBD2
J: TRBJ2-1
CDR3: CASSSDPSGRSYNEQFF
DNA: TGCGCCAGCAGCTCGGATCCTAGCGGGAGATCCTACAATGAGCAGTTCTTC

V: TRBV5-1
size: .
D: TRBD2
J: TRBJ2-3
CDR3: CASSQGTSGSSDTQYF
DNA: TGCGCCAGCAGCCAAGGGACTAGCGGGAGTTCAGATACGCAGTATTTT

V: TRBV2
size: .
D: .
J: TRBJ1-1
CDR3: CATSSGHILNTEAFF
DNA: TGTGCCACCTCTTCAGGCCATATCCTGAACACTGAAGCTTTCTTT

V: TRBV11-2
size: .
D: TRBD1
J: TRBJ2-6
CDR3: CASRDRANSGANVLTF
DNA: TGTGCCAGCAGGGACAGGGCGAACTCTGGGGCCAACGTCCTGACTTTC

V: TRBV10-3
size: few
D: TRBD1
J: TRBJ1-1
CDR3: CATDRGVYTEAFF
DNA: TGTGCTACGGACAGGGGAGTGTACACTGAAGCTTTCTTT

V: TRBV5-4
size: .
D: TRBD1
J: TRBJ2-2
CDR3: CASSLGTGDTGELFF
DNA: TGTGCCAGCAGCTTAGGGACAGGGGACACCGGGGAGCTGTTTTTT

V: TRBV5-5
size: few
D: TRBD1
J: TRBJ2-3
CDR3: CASSQGQGPTDTQYF
DNA: TGTGCCAGCAGCCAGGGACAGGGACCCACAGATACGCAGTATTTT

V: TRBV7-9
size: .
D: TRBD1
J: TRBJ1-5
CDR3: CASSSPGQGEQPQHF
DNA: TGTGCCAGCAGCTCTCCGGGACAGGGGGAACAGCCCCAGCATTTT

V: TRBV2
size: .
D: .
J: TRBJ2-3
CDR3: CASTRSSSTDTQYF
DNA: TGTGCCAGCACGCGGAGTTCTAGCACAGATACGCAGTATTTT

V: TRBV4-1
size: .
D: TRBD1
J: TRBJ2-7
CDR3: CASSQAGTGNEQYF
DNA: TGCGCCAGCAGCCAAGCCGGGACAGGGAACGAGCAGTACTTC

V: TRBV5-4
size: few
D: .
J: TRBJ1-1
CDR3: CASSPGDTGNTEAFF
DNA: TGTGCCAGCAGCCCAGGGGACACAGGGAACACTGAAGCTTTCTTT

V: TRBV5-1
size: .
D: .
J: TRBJ1-4
CDR3: CASAKTTQVNEKLFF
DNA: TGCGCCAGCGCCAAAACAACACAGGTTAATGAAAAACTGTTTTTT

V: TRBV4-2
size: .
D: TRBD1
J: TRBJ1-6
CDR3: CASSPLGGQGFVSPLHF
DNA: TGTGCCAGCAGCCCTTTGGGGGGACAGGGTTTTGTTTCACCCCTCCACTTT

V: TRBV19
size: .
D: .
J: TRBJ1-1
CDR3: CASSMGGRGGNTEAFF
DNA: TGTGCCAGTAGTATGGGGGGTCGGGGCGGAAACACTGAAGCTTTCTTT

V: TRBV4-1
size: .
D: TRBD2
J: TRBJ2-1
CDR3: CASSQGLAGHHEQFF
DNA: TGCGCCAGCAGCCAGGGACTAGCGGGACACCATGAGCAGTTCTTC

V: TRBV7-2
size: once
D: TRBD1
J: TRBJ2-7
CDR3: CASSLGAQGGYEQYF
DNA: TGTGCCAGCAGCTTAGGAGCACAGGGGGGCTACGAGCAGTACTTC

V: TRBV14
size: .
D: TRBD2
J: TRBJ2-7
CDR3: CASSRDYSYEQYF
DNA: TGTGCCAGCAGCCGGGACTATTCCTACGAGCAGTACTTC

V: TRBV6-1
size: .
D: .
J: TRBJ2-3
CDR3: CASSDLTDTQYF
DNA: TGTGCCAGCAGTGACCTCACAGATACGCAGTATTTT

V: TRBV11-2
size: .
D: TRBD1
J: TRBJ2-7
CDR3: CASSFRGQGSEQYF
DNA: TGTGCCAGCAGCTTTAGAGGACAGGGGTCCGAGCAGTACTTC

V: TRBV19
size: .
D: TRBD2
J: TRBJ2-1
CDR3: CASSPDSGRAQFNEQFF
DNA: TGTGCCAGTAGCCCAGATAGCGGGAGGGCCCAGTTTAATGAGCAGTTCTTC

V: TRBV5-4
size: .
D: .
J: TRBJ1-4
CDR3: CASSSRALGGANEKLFF
DNA: TGTGCCAGCAGCTCCCGGGCCCTAGGCGGGGCTAATGAAAAACTGTTTTTT

V: TRBV15
size: .
D: TRBD1
J: TRBJ2-7
CDR3: CATSREGTGGYEQYF
DNA: TGTGCCACCAGCAGAGAGGGGACAGGGGGGTACGAGCAGTACTTC

V: TRBV5-1
size: .
D: .
J: TRBJ2-7
CDR3: CASSSTLRAKSGEQYF
DNA: TGCGCCAGCAGCTCCACTTTACGGGCGAAGTCGGGGGAGCAGTACTTC

V: TRBV5-1
size: .
D: TRBD2
J: TRBJ2-5
CDR3: CASRMGLAGEETQYF
DNA: TGCGCCAGCAGGATGGGGCTAGCGGGAGAAGAGACCCAGTACTTC

V: TRBV27
size: .
D: TRBD2
J: TRBJ2-1
CDR3: CASSGPGTDPGLAVYNEQFF
DNA: TGTGCCAGCAGTGGACCCGGGACAGATCCTGGACTAGCGGTCTACAATGAGCAGTTCTTC

V: TRBV30
size: .
D: .
J: TRBJ1-1
CDR3: CAWSARANTEAFF
DNA: TGTGCCTGGAGTGCGAGGGCGAACACTGAAGCTTTCTTT

V: TRBV19
size: .
D: .
J: TRBJ1-1
CDR3: CASIPMGGNTEAFF
DNA: TGTGCCAGTATCCCCATGGGGGGGAACACTGAAGCTTTCTTT

V: TRBV10-2
size: few
D: TRBD1
J: TRBJ2-7
CDR3: CASSFEQGRFCEQYF
DNA: TGCGCCAGCAGCTTTGAACAGGGGCGGTTCTGCGAGCAGTACTTC

V: TRBV10-3
size: few
D: .
J: TRBJ2-3
CDR3: CAISESTGAGDTQYF
DNA: TGTGCCATCAGTGAGTCGACAGGCGCCGGAGATACGCAGTATTTT

V: TRBV30
size: .
D: TRBD2
J: TRBJ2-2
CDR3: CAWKRRLAGVPTTGELFF
DNA: TGTGCCTGGAAAAGGCGACTAGCGGGAGTCCCGACCACCGGGGAGCTGTTTTTT

V: TRBV7-9
size: .
D: TRBD1
J: TRBJ1-4
CDR3: CASSPHRGDQEKLFF
DNA: TGTGCCAGCAGCCCGCACAGGGGAGATCAGGAAAAACTGTTTTTT

V: TRBV7-9
size: .
D: TRBD1
J: TRBJ2-3
CDR3: CASSFRDRATDTQYF
DNA: TGTGCCAGCAGCTTCCGGGACAGGGCAACAGATACGCAGTATTTT

V: TRBV18
size: .
D: TRBD1
J: TRBJ1-5
CDR3: CASSPGTGFNQPQHF
DNA: TGTGCCAGCTCACCCGGGACAGGGTTCAATCAGCCCCAGCATTTT